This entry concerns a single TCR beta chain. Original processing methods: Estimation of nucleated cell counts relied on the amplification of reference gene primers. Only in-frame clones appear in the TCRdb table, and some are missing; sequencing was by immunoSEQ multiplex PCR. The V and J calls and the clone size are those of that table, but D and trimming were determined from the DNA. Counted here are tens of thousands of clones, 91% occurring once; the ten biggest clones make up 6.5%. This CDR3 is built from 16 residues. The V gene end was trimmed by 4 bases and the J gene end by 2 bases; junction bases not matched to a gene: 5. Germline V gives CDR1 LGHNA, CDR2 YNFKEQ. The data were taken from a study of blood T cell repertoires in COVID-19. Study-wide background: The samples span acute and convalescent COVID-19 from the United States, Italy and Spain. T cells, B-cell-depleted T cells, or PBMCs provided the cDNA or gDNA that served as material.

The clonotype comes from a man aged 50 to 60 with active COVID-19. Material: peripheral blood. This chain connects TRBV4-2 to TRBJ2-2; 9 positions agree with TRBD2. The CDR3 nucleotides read TGTGCCAGCAGCCCAGGCGGGGGGGCAAACACCGGGGAGCTGTTTTTT. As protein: CASSPGGGANTGELFF.